The 13 T cell receptor beta chains presented below share a single source sample, sequenced in a study of blood T cell repertoires in COVID-19. Clones were read by immunoSEQ multiplex PCR, and TCRdb kept only the in-frame ones, dropping some. The sample records 190,000 or so clones, more than 80% being singletons. The sequenced sample consisted of PBMCs or T cells enriched from blood (not recorded which). The receptors were gathered from a young man who had recovered from COVID-19.

The V gene is TRBV4-2, the J gene TRBJ2-7; 7 bases agree with TRBD2. J was trimmed by 2 bases and V by 4 bases; bases with no gene match: 2. The germline gives CDR1 LGHNA, CDR2 YNFKEQ. This CDR3 comprises 13 residues. The CDR3 nucleotides read TGTGCCAGCAGCCGGGACTACACCTACGAGCAGTACTTC. Translated, it gives CASSRDYTYEQYF.

The rearrangement uses TRBV30 and TRBJ1-2; 11 positions match TRBD1. J was trimmed by 1 base and V by 2 bases; bases with no gene match: 9. CDR3 length: 17 amino acids. In germline, CDR1 is GTSNPN, CDR2 SVGIG (reference sequence). The CDR3 spells CAWSSLPGTGGNYGYTF. The CDR3 region has the DNA TGTGCCTGGAGTTCTCTACCAGGGACAGGGGGTAACTATGGCTACACCTTC.

J is TRBJ1-4 and V is TRBV4-1; D is unresolved. CDR3 length: 13 residues. V was cut by 1 base and J by 4 bases, with 4 bases left in between. The V gene's germline CDR1 is MGHRA and CDR2 YSYEKL. The CDR3: CASSQVFNEKLFF. The CDR3, as DNA: TGCGCCAGCAGCCAAGTCTTTAATGAAAAACTGTTTTTT.

The V call is TRBV11-2, the J call TRBJ2-1; the D gene is possibly TRBD1 (5 bases). CDR3 size: 14 residues. Trimming shortened V by 1 base and J by 4 bases, and 8 bases separated the two germline ends. The germline V gene encodes CDR1 SGHAT and CDR2 FQNNGV. The CDR3, as DNA: TGTGCCAGCAGCTTAGTTTCAGGGTACAATGAGCAGTTCTTC. Translating it yields CASSLVSGYNEQFF.

The rearrangement uses TRBV5-1 and TRBJ1-1, with 9 bases matching TRBD1. Germline CDR1 SGHRS, CDR2 YFSETQ. The CDR3 is 14 amino acids. V dropped 3 bases and J dropped 7; count of bases not matched to a gene: 7. The CDR3 here is CASSYGTGLDEAFF. DNA for the CDR3: TGCGCCAGCAGCTACGGGACAGGGCTTGATGAAGCTTTCTTT.

The chain carries TRBV18 and TRBJ1-2, with TRBD1 identical over 8 bases. Germline CDR1 reads KGHSH; CDR2 reads LQKENI. J was trimmed by 2 bases and V by 3 bases; bases with no gene match: 8. The CDR3 is 16 amino acids. The CDR3 here is CASSPGTGPVNYGYTF. In DNA, the CDR3 is TGTGCCAGCTCACCGGGGACAGGCCCAGTCAACTATGGCTACACCTTC.

V is TRBV7-9 and J is TRBJ2-7, with 10 positions matching TRBD2. Losses at the gene ends were 4 bases for V and 3 bases for J; bases not matched to a gene: 0. CDR1 SEHNR and CDR2 FQNEAQ come from the germline V gene (reference sequence). The CDR3 loop spans 13 amino acids. CDR3 nucleotides: TGTGCCAGCAGCTGGACTAGCGGCTACGAGCAGTACTTC. Translating it yields CASSWTSGYEQYF.

This clone is a singleton in its sample. The CDR3 DNA follows: TGCGCCAGCAGCCAACCCTTCGTAAACGGAGCAGCTGGCTACACCTTC. This encodes CASSQPFVNGAAGYTF. The chain couples TRBV4-3 to TRBJ1-2; no reliable D call. This CDR3 is built from 16 residues. Germline CDR1 and CDR2: LGHNA and YSLEER. V lost 2 bases to trimming and J lost 7 bases, with 20 bases between them.

The rearrangement joins TRBV12-3 or TRBV12-4 to TRBJ2-1; the D gene is possibly TRBD2 (5 bases). The length of the CDR3 is 13 residues. Trimming removed 3 bases from V and 8 bases from J, with 11 bases in between. CDR3 sequence reads: CASSFRGFYEQFF. The CDR3 nucleotides read TGTGCCAGCAGTTTTAGAGGGTTCTATGAGCAGTTCTTC.

This sequence joins TRBV5-1 and TRBJ1-4; D call uncertain. The V gene lost 4 bases and the J gene lost 8 bases, with 18 bases spanning the gap. CDR1 SGHRS and CDR2 YFSETQ come from the germline V gene. The CDR3 consists of 15 residues. In DNA, the CDR3 is TGCGCCAGCAGCCAAGTAGGAGGGCGTCGGGAAAAACTGTTTTTT. As protein: CASSQVGGRREKLFF.

The gene calls are TRBV6-1 and TRBJ2-1, with 7 bases aligning to TRBD2. This CDR3 comprises 15 residues. The germline gives CDR1 MNHNS, CDR2 SASEGT. V dropped 1 base and J dropped 6; count of bases not matched to a gene: 6. The CDR3 protein is CASSEVSSGANEQFF. The DNA for the CDR3 is TGTGCCAGCAGTGAAGTTTCGAGCGGGGCCAATGAGCAGTTCTTC.

The V gene is TRBV5-3, the J gene TRBJ1-1; 7 nucleotides line up with TRBD1. TRBV5-3 has ORF status, its function being uncertain. Trimming cost V 0 bases and J 1 base; bases outside gene matches: 0. CDR3 length equals 14 residues. The CDR3 reads CARSLDRGNTEAFF. In nucleotides, the CDR3 is TGTGCCAGAAGCTTGGACAGGGGGAACACTGAAGCTTTCTTT.

The rearrangement joins TRBV9 to TRBJ1-5, with no clear D. Looked up from germline, CDR1 is SGDLS and CDR2 is YYNGEE. The CDR3 has 18 residues. The V and J ends lost 0 bases and 0 bases respectively, with 16 bases between them. The CDR3 region has the DNA TGTGCCAGCAGCGTAGCTGGTGGAGCCCCGGTTAGCAATCAGCCCCAGCATTTT. Its translation: CASSVAGGAPVSNQPQHF.